These 23 T cell receptor beta chains were sequenced from one sample in a study of beta chain features in type 1 diabetes. Findings and caveats of the study: Shortening that was moderate but significant affected the TCRB CDR3s of Type 1 diabetes patients in all four CD4+ subsets.

Expressed TCRB transcripts were sequenced because the isolated RNA had all been reverse transcribed beforehand. Some clones are missing from TCRdb's copy, which holds only in-frame ones; the method was immunoSEQ multiplex PCR. The sample contains 550,000 to 850,000 clones, 13% of which appear only once. Their antigen targets remain unknown. Sequencing was performed on naive CD4+ T cells from blood. These TCRs come from a man between 18 and 35 years old with type 1 diabetes.

This clone was counted a few times. This chain uses TRBV7-9 with TRBJ1-2, with TRBD1 matching 7 bases. Per the germline V gene, CDR1 is SEHNR and CDR2 is FQNEAQ (reference sequence). V shed 4 bases and J 4 bases; nucleotides not matched to a gene: 6. The CDR3 is made up of 14 amino acids. CDR3 nucleotide sequence: TGTGCCAGCAGCTCACTTACAGGGGTCTATGGCTACACCTTC. As protein: CASSSLTGVYGYTF.

This clone was detected a few times. This chain connects TRBV5-4 to TRBJ2-5; perhaps TRBD1 as D (6 bases). With 0 bases removed from V and 4 bases from J, the gap between germline ends came to 13 bases. The CDR3 is 15 amino acids. The germline V gene encodes CDR1 SGHNT and CDR2 YYREEE (reference sequence). The CDR3 DNA sequence: TGTGCCAGCAGCTTGGAGCAGGGGCCCGGAGAGACCCAGTACTTC. It translates to CASSLEQGPGETQYF. Full variable domain (rest looked up from reference TRBV5-4 and TRBJ2-5): ETGVTQSPTHLIKTRGQQVTLRCSSQSGHNTVSWYQQALGQGPQFIFQYYREEENGRGNFPPRFSGLQFPNYSSELNVNALELDDSALYLCASSLEQGPGETQYFGPGTRLLVL.

This clone was counted only a few times. The rearrangement links TRBV5-1 to TRBJ2-5; 8 bases fit TRBD2. Germline V gene lookup returns CDR1 SGHRS and CDR2 YFSETQ. V was pared by 2 bases and J by 1 base, with 1 base of the junction left unmatched. The CDR3 contains 14 residues. The CDR3 loop reads CASSFTSGQETQYF. For the CDR3, the DNA is TGCGCCAGCAGCTTCACTAGCGGCCAAGAGACCCAGTACTTC.

The V gene is TRBV4-1, the J gene TRBJ2-1; D might be TRBD1 (6 bases). The CDR3 length is 16 residues. Trimming removed 4 bases at V and 7 bases at J, with 20 bases between. Germline V gene sequence: CDR1 MGHRA, CDR2 YSYEKL. CDR3 bases: TGCGCCAGCAGCCTTACTGGGGGCGCGACGGGTAATGAGCAGTTCTTC. Translating it yields CASSLTGGATGNEQFF.

The V call is TRBV29-1, the J call TRBJ2-1; 9 nucleotides align to TRBD2. This CDR3 is built from 15 residues. CDR1 SQVTM and CDR2 ANQGSEA come from the germline V gene. V lost 1 base to trimming and J lost 7 bases; unmatched junction nucleotides: 8. CDR3 sequence reads: CSVEGWRGGHNEQFF. In nucleotides, the CDR3 is TGCAGCGTTGAAGGCTGGCGGGGGGGCCATAATGAGCAGTTCTTC.

There are a few counts of this clone. The genes are TRBV30 and TRBJ2-1; D is uncertain. Trimming shortened V by 0 bases and J by 0 bases, and 12 bases separated the two germline ends. CDR3 size: 16 residues. CDR1 is GTSNPN and CDR2 is SVGIG in the germline V gene (reference sequence). The CDR3 nucleotides are TGTGCCTGGAGTGTATACGCTACTTCCTCCTACAATGAGCAGTTCTTC. It codes for CAWSVYATSSYNEQFF.

The rearrangement links TRBV28 to TRBJ2-5; D is possibly TRBD2 (7 bases). In germline, CDR1 is MDHEN, CDR2 SYDVKM. V shed 6 bases and J shed 4 bases, with 21 bases lying between them. This CDR3 is built from 16 residues. This chain's CDR3 is CASSLGGGGAPETQYF. In nucleotides, the CDR3 is TGTGCCAGCAGCTTGGGTGGAGGGGGGGCCCCAGAGACCCAGTACTTC.

V usage is TRBV5-4 and J usage is TRBJ1-4, with D maybe TRBD1 (5 bases). V was pared by 2 bases and J by 5 bases, with 7 bases between. The CDR3 consists of 13 residues. Looked up from germline, CDR1 is SGHNT and CDR2 is YYREEE (reference sequence). CDR3 sequence reads: CASSFSGNEKLFF. In nucleotides, the CDR3 is TGTGCCAGCAGCTTCTCAGGGAATGAAAAACTGTTTTTT.

J is TRBJ2-3 and V is TRBV5-6; D unclear. Germline loops: CDR1 SGHDT, CDR2 YYEEEE. The V gene lost 3 bases and the J gene lost 0 bases, with 17 bases spanning the gap. The CDR3 runs 17 residues. CDR3 DNA: TGTGCCAGCAGCTCCCGCCGGCAGCTACCTAGCACAGATACGCAGTATTTT. It yields the protein CASSSRRQLPSTDTQYF.

This clone was seen a single time. V usage is TRBV5-1 and J usage is TRBJ2-1; TRBD2 matches at 10 bases. CDR1 is SGHRS and CDR2 is YFSETQ in the germline V gene. This CDR3 has 15 residues. The ends lost 5 bases at V and 1 base at J; junction bases unmatched: 3. The CDR3 DNA reads as TGCGCCAGCAGGGCGACTAGCGGGTCCTACAATGAGCAGTTCTTC. This codes for CASRATSGSYNEQFF. The full variable domain, rest sourced from reference TRBV5-1 and TRBJ2-1, is KAGVTQTPRYLIKTRGQQVTLSCSPISGHRSVSWYQQTPGQGLQFLFEYFSETQRNKGNFPGRFSGRQFSNSRSEMNVSTLELGDSALYLCASRATSGSYNEQFFGPGTRLTVL.

There are a few counts of this clone. The chain recombines TRBV6-5 with TRBJ1-2; no definite D call. V dropped 8 bases and J dropped 4 bases, with 14 bases sitting between them. The CDR3 length is 13 residues. The germline V gene has CDR1 MNHEY and CDR2 SVGAGI. CDR3 region: CASHLEGGYGYTF. CDR3 sequence (DNA): TGTGCCAGCCACCTGGAAGGAGGCTATGGCTACACCTTC.

This chain uses TRBV30 with TRBJ2-3; the D gene could be TRBD1 or TRBD2 (6 bases each). V dropped 4 bases and J dropped 6 bases, with 14 bases sitting between them. The CDR3 consists of 13 residues. Germline CDR1 GTSNPN, CDR2 SVGIG (reference sequence). The CDR3 reads CAWISGAQDTQYF. CDR3 coding DNA: TGTGCCTGGATCTCGGGGGCCCAGGATACGCAGTATTTT.

The chain joins TRBV10-3 to TRBJ2-3; D is unclear. The V end was cut by 2 bases, the J end by 0 bases, with 12 bases between. From germline, CDR1 is ENHRY and CDR2 SYGVKD. This CDR3 is built from 16 residues. CDR3 DNA: TGTGCCATCAGTGAGAGGCTCTCAAGTAGCACAGATACGCAGTATTTT. It is translated as CAISERLSSSTDTQYF.

This clone came up a few times. V and J are TRBV4-2 and TRBJ1-2, with no clear D. V lost 0 bases, J lost 8 bases, and 10 bases lay in between. The CDR3 covers 13 residues. Germline-derived CDR1 and CDR2 are LGHNA and YNFKEQ. CDR3 protein: CASSQEKSGGYTF. CDR3 sequence (DNA): TGTGCCAGCAGCCAAGAGAAATCGGGAGGCTACACCTTC.

This chain joins TRBV30 and TRBJ1-5, with TRBD1 identical over 9 bases. The CDR3 is 17 amino acids. The germline gives CDR1 GTSNPN, CDR2 SVGIG (reference sequence). The junction had 8 bases not matched to a gene; V was cut back by 2 bases and J by 0 bases. The CDR3 bases are TGTGCCTGGAGTCATACAGGGGGCCTTTATAGCAATCAGCCCCAGCATTTT. Amino acid sequence: CAWSHTGGLYSNQPQHF. The variable domain in full, completed from reference TRBV30 and TRBJ1-5, reads SQTIHQWPATLVQPVGSPLSLECTVEGTSNPNLYWYRQAAGRGLQLLFYSVGIGQISSEVPQNLSASRPQDRQFILSSKKLLLSDSGFYLCAWSHTGGLYSNQPQHFGDGTRLSIL.

There are a few counts of this clone. The gene calls are TRBV4-1 and TRBJ1-5, with D perhaps TRBD1 (6 bases). The germline V gene has CDR1 MGHRA and CDR2 YSYEKL. V lost 0 bases and J 5 bases, leaving 14 bases between the germline ends. CDR3 length equals 16 residues. The CDR3 sequence is CASSQDGGRADQPQHF. CDR3 DNA sequence: TGCGCCAGCAGCCAAGATGGGGGCAGAGCCGATCAGCCCCAGCATTTT.

This clone came up a few times. V is TRBV27 and J is TRBJ1-5; D is uncertain. CDR3 length equals 14 residues. The germline V and J ends were trimmed by 2 bases and 0 bases, with 5 bases remaining between them. Per germline, CDR1 MNHEY and CDR2 SMNVEV (reference sequence). The CDR3, as DNA: TGTGCCAGCAGTTTAGGAGATAGCAATCAGCCCCAGCATTTT. It codes for CASSLGDSNQPQHF.

V usage is TRBV13 and J usage is TRBJ2-1; the D gene is possibly TRBD2 (6 bases). The CDR3 length is 16 residues. V was cut by 5 bases and J by 6 bases, with 20 bases left in between. The germline CDR1 and CDR2 sequences are PRHDT and FYEKMQ (reference sequence). The CDR3 DNA sequence: TGTGCCAGCAGCCTCGAAATCGGGACTCTCGGCAATGAGCAGTTCTTC. Its protein product is CASSLEIGTLGNEQFF.

V usage is TRBV28 and J usage is TRBJ1-2; no clear D. V was shortened by 8 bases and J by 6 bases, with 10 bases between the two germline ends. The V gene's germline CDR1 is MDHEN and CDR2 SYDVKM. The CDR3 covers 11 residues. The CDR3 loop reads CASGQRHGYTF. The CDR3 DNA follows: TGTGCCAGCGGGCAGAGGCATGGCTACACCTTC.

The chain carries TRBV12-5 and TRBJ2-3; 13 nucleotides match TRBD2. The CDR3 loop spans 19 amino acids. Germline trimming cut 4 bases from V and 3 bases from J; bases unmatched to any gene: 13. Per germline, CDR1 LGHNT and CDR2 FRNRAP. The CDR3 spells CASGSSGTSGADGTDTQYF. The CDR3 DNA is TGTGCTAGTGGTTCCTCCGGGACTAGCGGGGCCGATGGGACAGATACGCAGTATTTT.

This clone was counted a single time. The chain recombines TRBV7-6 with TRBJ2-1, with 8 nucleotides matching TRBD1. The V gene's germline CDR1 is SGHVS and CDR2 FNYEAQ. V trimming: 5 bases; J trimming: 8 bases; junction bases outside the gene matches: 11. The CDR3 has 15 amino acids. CDR3 in DNA: TGTGCCAGCAGCCTCGGACAGGGAGGTATAGATGAGCAGTTCTTC. Residues: CASSLGQGGIDEQFF.

The chain has TRBV9 and TRBJ1-1, with D possibly TRBD1 on 5 matching bases. Looked up from germline, CDR1 is SGDLS and CDR2 is YYNGEE. Trimming took 6 bases from V and 7 from J, leaving 16 bases between them. This CDR3 spans 13 amino acids. The CDR3: CASTESQDSEAFF. As DNA, the CDR3 is TGTGCCAGCACAGAATCTCAAGACAGTGAAGCTTTCTTT.

This clone was counted between two and nine times. This sequence joins TRBV10-3 and TRBJ1-6; 7 bases map to TRBD1. Per the germline V gene, CDR1 is ENHRY and CDR2 is SYGVKD. This CDR3 is 14 amino acids long. The V segment lost 6 bases and the J segment 6 bases; nucleotides outside the gene matches: 5. In DNA form, the CDR3 reads TGTGCCATCAGAACGACAGGGAGTAATTCACCCCTCCACTTT. This gives the protein CAIRTTGSNSPLHF.